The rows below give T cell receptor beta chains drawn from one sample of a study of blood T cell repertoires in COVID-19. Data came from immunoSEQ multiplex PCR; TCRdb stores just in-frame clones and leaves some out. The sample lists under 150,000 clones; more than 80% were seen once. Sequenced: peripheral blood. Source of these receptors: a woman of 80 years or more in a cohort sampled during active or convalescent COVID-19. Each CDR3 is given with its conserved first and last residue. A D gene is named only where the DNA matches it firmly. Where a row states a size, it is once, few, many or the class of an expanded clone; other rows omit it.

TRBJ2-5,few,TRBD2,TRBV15,TGTGCCACCAGCAGACGTAGCGGGGGGCCCCAAGAGACCCAGTACTTC,CATSRRSGGPQETQYF
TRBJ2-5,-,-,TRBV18,TGTGCCAGCTCACGATTGGCAGGTCCACAAGAGACCCAGTACTTC,CASSRLAGPQETQYF
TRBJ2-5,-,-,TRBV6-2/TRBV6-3,TGTGCCAGCAGTTCTTACTACGCCCAGTACTTC,CASSSYYAQYF
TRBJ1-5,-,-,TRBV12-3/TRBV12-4,TGTGCCAGCAGTCACGGGGACATTCAGCCCCAGCATTTT,CASSHGDIQPQHF
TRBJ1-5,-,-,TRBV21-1,TGTGCCAGCACCAGGTATCCCCAGCATTTT,CASTRYPQHF
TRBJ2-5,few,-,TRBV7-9,TGTGCCAGCAGCCCCCGAAGGGGAAGGGAGACCCAGTACTTC,CASSPRRGRETQYF
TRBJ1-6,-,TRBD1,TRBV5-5,TGTGCCAGCAGCTCCCAAGGTTTAGGGGGCGCTAATTCACCCCTCCACTTT,CASSSQGLGGANSPLHF
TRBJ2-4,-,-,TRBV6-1,TGTGCCAGCAGTGCGTACCTTAGGGGATTCGGGCGAAACATTCAGTACTTC,CASSAYLRGFGRNIQYF
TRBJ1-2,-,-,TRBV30,TGTGCCTGGAGAGAAAATACCGGGGGGCGCTATGGCTACACCTTC,CAWRENTGGRYGYTF
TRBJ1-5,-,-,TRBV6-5,TGTGCCAGCAGTTACGGGCCATTAGAAAGCCAGCCCCAGCATTTT,CASSYGPLESQPQHF
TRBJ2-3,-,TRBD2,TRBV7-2,TGTGCCAGCAGCTTAACTAGCGGGGGCCTCAGCACAGATACGCAGTATTTT,CASSLTSGGLSTDTQYF
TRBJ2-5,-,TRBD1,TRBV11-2,TGTGCCAGCAGCTCAGAAATGGACAGGGTACGAGAGACCCAGTACTTC,CASSSEMDRVRETQYF
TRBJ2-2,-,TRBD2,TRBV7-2,TGTGCCAGCAGCTTAGTTGTGGCGACTAGCGGGGTCGGGGAGCTGTTTTTT,CASSLVVATSGVGELFF
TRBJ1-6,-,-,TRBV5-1,TGCGCCAGCAGCTTGGTTAGGGGGAATTCACCCCTCCACTTT,CASSLVRGNSPLHF
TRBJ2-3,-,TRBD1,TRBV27,TGTGCCAGCAGTCCCAACAGGGGGCGCCTAGCAGATACGCAGTATTTT,CASSPNRGRLADTQYF